Listed below are T cell receptor beta chains from one sample, sequenced in a study of CD8 T cells in Susac syndrome. MiXCR, run by TCRdb on the immunoSEQ multiplex PCR reads, gives a single entry per CDR3 protein. The sample lists over 65,000 distinct CDR3 sequences; roughly 91% were seen once. Sequenced material: CD4+ T cells from PBMCs. The receptors stem from a human donor with Susac syndrome. CDR3s include the opening cysteine and the closing phenylalanine or tryptophan. D genes are given only for firm matches. Not all rows give a size; the values are once, few, many and, for expanded clones, a class.

v_gene: TRBV5-1; abundance: NA; len: 15; d_gene: TRBD1; j_gene: TRBJ1-2; CDR3nt: TGCGCCAGCAGCCCAGCGACAGGGAAAACCTATGGCTACACCTTC; CDR3aa: CASSPATGKTYGYTF
v_gene: TRBV24-1; abundance: NA; len: 12; d_gene: NA; j_gene: TRBJ2-2; CDR3nt: TGTGCCACCAGTGGGAACACCGGGGAGCTGTTTTTT; CDR3aa: CATSGNTGELFF
v_gene: TRBV19; abundance: NA; len: 18; d_gene: TRBD1; j_gene: TRBJ1-5; CDR3nt: TGTGCCAGTAGTATAGGCTCCGGGACAGGCAATAGCAATCAGCCCCAGCATTTT; CDR3aa: CASSIGSGTGNSNQPQHF
v_gene: TRBV18; abundance: NA; len: 15; d_gene: NA; j_gene: TRBJ2-4; CDR3nt: TGTGCCAGCTCACCGGACGCTATAGCCAAAAACATTCAGTACTTC; CDR3aa: CASSPDAIAKNIQYF
v_gene: TRBV6-5; abundance: NA; len: 13; d_gene: TRBD1; j_gene: TRBJ2-7; CDR3nt: TGTGCCAGCAGTCGGACAGGGGTGTACGAGCAGTACTTC; CDR3aa: CASSRTGVYEQYF
v_gene: TRBV20-1; abundance: NA; len: 15; d_gene: NA; j_gene: TRBJ1-2; CDR3nt: TGCAGTGCTAGAGATCCCGGGACGGCTAACTATGGCTACACCTTC; CDR3aa: CSARDPGTANYGYTF
v_gene: TRBV5-6; abundance: NA; len: 16; d_gene: NA; j_gene: TRBJ1-5; CDR3nt: TGTGCCAGCAGCTCTCAGGCCAGCGGGGTAAATCAGCCCCAGCATTTT; CDR3aa: CASSSQASGVNQPQHF
v_gene: TRBV12-3/TRBV12-4; abundance: NA; len: 16; d_gene: TRBD1; j_gene: TRBJ2-7; CDR3nt: TGTGCCAGCAGTTTCACGACAGGGGTCCGCAACAACGAGCAGTACTTC; CDR3aa: CASSFTTGVRNNEQYF
v_gene: TRBV7-8; abundance: NA; len: 15; d_gene: NA; j_gene: TRBJ2-5; CDR3nt: TGTGCCAGCAGCCGTCAAAGGGACCCTAAAGAGACCCAGTACTTC; CDR3aa: CASSRQRDPKETQYF
v_gene: TRBV20-1; abundance: NA; len: 16; d_gene: NA; j_gene: TRBJ2-1; CDR3nt: TGCAGTGCTAGAGATCAAGAAAAAGGCTCCTACAATGAGCAGTTCTTC; CDR3aa: CSARDQEKGSYNEQFF
v_gene: TRBV5-1; abundance: NA; len: 15; d_gene: NA; j_gene: TRBJ2-2; CDR3nt: TGCGCCAGCAGCTTGTCCCAGGTTAAGACCGGGGAGCTGTTTTTT; CDR3aa: CASSLSQVKTGELFF
v_gene: TRBV2; abundance: NA; len: 12; d_gene: NA; j_gene: TRBJ2-7; CDR3nt: TGTGCCAGCAGGAGACATTCCTACGAGCAGTACTTC; CDR3aa: CASRRHSYEQYF
v_gene: TRBV4-3; abundance: once; len: 15; d_gene: TRBD1; j_gene: TRBJ2-1; CDR3nt: TGCGCCAGCAGCCACTCCGGGACAGGCTACAATGAGCAGTTCTTC; CDR3aa: CASSHSGTGYNEQFF
v_gene: TRBV5-1; abundance: NA; len: 16; d_gene: TRBD2; j_gene: TRBJ2-1; CDR3nt: TGCGCCAGCAGCTTCCTGACCTTAGCGGGGTGGAATGAGCAGTTCTTC; CDR3aa: CASSFLTLAGWNEQFF
v_gene: TRBV5-1; abundance: NA; len: 13; d_gene: NA; j_gene: TRBJ1-2; CDR3nt: TGCGCCAGCAGCCCAAGGGGGTCGGAAGGCTACACCTTC; CDR3aa: CASSPRGSEGYTF